The rows below give T cell receptor beta chains drawn from one sample of a study of Graves' ophthalmopathy and Graves' hyperthyroidism. One entry per CDR3 protein results from TCRdb running MiXCR on the multiplex PCR reads. The sample consists of around 1,000,000 distinct CDR3 sequences, about 38% of them appearing once. The sequenced sample was peripheral blood or thyroid tissue (not recorded which). The receptors come from an adult man with Graves' hyperthyroidism. Both conserved end residues are part of each CDR3. Fields, in order: clone size, D gene, V gene, J gene, CDR3 DNA, CDR3 protein. D genes are given only for firm matches. The size field is filled for only some rows; it gives once, few, many or a size class.

size: once
D: .
V: TRBV6-1
J: TRBJ2-7
DNA: TGTGCCAGCATTCAGAGGACGCCCTTGAGTGGGCAGTACTTC
CDR3: CASIQRTPLSGQYF

size: many
D: .
V: TRBV20-1
J: TRBJ2-5
DNA: TGCAGTGCTAGAGGGCTGGACATGGGACGCCGAGAGACCCAGTACTTC
CDR3: CSARGLDMGRRETQYF

size: once
D: TRBD2
V: TRBV2
J: TRBJ2-5
DNA: TGTGCCAGCAGTGAATTGGAAAGCGGGGAAGAGGCCCAGTACTTC
CDR3: CASSELESGEEAQYF

size: many
D: .
V: TRBV9
J: TRBJ1-1
DNA: TGTGCCAGCAGCCCTATGGGTGGGATCACTGAAGCTTTCTTT
CDR3: CASSPMGGITEAFF

size: .
D: .
V: TRBV29-1
J: TRBJ2-2
DNA: TGCAGCGCCGAATCCGGGGAGCTGTTTTTT
CDR3: CSAESGELFF

size: many
D: .
V: TRBV5-1
J: TRBJ2-2
DNA: TGCGCCAGCTCGCGTTGGCCCTCCGGGGAGCTGTTTTTT
CDR3: CASSRWPSGELFF

size: many
D: .
V: TRBV20-1
J: TRBJ1-5
DNA: TGCAGTGCTGTCGACAGCCTTGCGGGTCAGCCCCAGCATTTT
CDR3: CSAVDSLAGQPQHF

size: .
D: .
V: TRBV6-2/TRBV6-3
J: TRBJ1-6
DNA: TGTGCCAGCAGTCCACCCGGTTTTTCACCCCTCCACTTT
CDR3: CASSPPGFSPLHF

size: .
D: .
V: TRBV15
J: TRBJ1-2
DNA: TGTGCCACCAGCAACCAGTATGGGGGGCGCATCTATGGCTACACCTTC
CDR3: CATSNQYGGRIYGYTF

size: many
D: .
V: TRBV11-2
J: TRBJ1-6
DNA: TGTGCCAGCAGCCCGCCCGGGACTAATAATTCACCCCTCCACTTT
CDR3: CASSPPGTNNSPLHF

size: .
D: TRBD1
V: TRBV5-8
J: TRBJ2-5
DNA: TGTGCCAGCAGCTCAAACCACAGGGGGAGCCAAGAGACCCAGTACTTC
CDR3: CASSSNHRGSQETQYF

size: .
D: .
V: TRBV19
J: TRBJ1-2
DNA: TGTGCCAGTACCTACCCATCCCGGGACCCCAAGGCCCATGGCTACACCTTC
CDR3: CASTYPSRDPKAHGYTF

size: few
D: TRBD1
V: TRBV15
J: TRBJ2-5
DNA: TGTGCCACCAGCAGAGAGGCAGGGGGCCAAGAGACCCAGTACTTC
CDR3: CATSREAGGQETQYF

size: .
D: .
V: TRBV10-3
J: TRBJ1-5
DNA: TGTGCCAGCAGGCGGGGGCGGATCGATCAGCCCCAGCATTTT
CDR3: CASRRGRIDQPQHF

size: few
D: .
V: TRBV6-5
J: TRBJ2-2
DNA: TGTGCCAGCAGTTACTCTCCAACCGGGAGTCGCGGGGAGCTGTTTTTT
CDR3: CASSYSPTGSRGELFF

size: .
D: TRBD2
V: TRBV10-2
J: TRBJ2-7
DNA: TGCGCCAGCAGTGCCATCACTAGCGGGAGTTCCTACGAGCAGTACTTC
CDR3: CASSAITSGSSYEQYF

size: .
D: .
V: TRBV2
J: TRBJ2-7
DNA: TGTGCCGCAGACGGGGGGCGCCCCGAGCAGTACTTC
CDR3: CAADGGRPEQYF

size: .
D: .
V: TRBV7-8
J: TRBJ2-7
DNA: TGTGCCAGCAGCTTAAACGTGCGTGACTTAGAGCAGTACTTC
CDR3: CASSLNVRDLEQYF

size: many
D: .
V: TRBV20-1
J: TRBJ1-1
DNA: TGCAGTGCAGGGTCGGGGCTCACTGAAGCTTTCTTT
CDR3: CSAGSGLTEAFF

size: .
D: .
V: TRBV2
J: TRBJ2-7
DNA: TGTGCCAGCAGTGAAGGGCGGTTCGAGCAGTACTTC
CDR3: CASSEGRFEQYF

size: .
D: .
V: TRBV10-3
J: TRBJ1-2
DNA: TGTGCCATCAATCGGGAAGGGGGCTATGGCTACACCTTC
CDR3: CAINREGGYGYTF

size: .
D: TRBD2
V: TRBV29-1
J: TRBJ2-7
DNA: TGCAGCGTTGACGGTCTAGCGGCCCCAAACGACGAGCAGTACTTC
CDR3: CSVDGLAAPNDEQYF

size: .
D: TRBD1
V: TRBV29-1
J: TRBJ2-5
DNA: TGCAGCGTAGCCCCGGGACAGGGGGCGCGAGAGACCCAGTACTTC
CDR3: CSVAPGQGARETQYF

size: .
D: TRBD2
V: TRBV14
J: TRBJ2-7
DNA: TGTGCCAGCAGCCAACTAGCGGGCACCTACGAGCAGTACTTC
CDR3: CASSQLAGTYEQYF

size: .
D: .
V: TRBV20-1
J: TRBJ2-7
DNA: TGCAGTGCTAGAGATCCGGGTAGTAGGTACGAGCAGTACTTC
CDR3: CSARDPGSRYEQYF

size: once
D: .
V: TRBV7-2
J: TRBJ1-4
DNA: TGTGCCAGCAGCTTCCCCGACATTGGGGGCGGGGAAAAACTGTTTTTT
CDR3: CASSFPDIGGGEKLFF

size: .
D: .
V: TRBV6-2/TRBV6-3
J: TRBJ2-5
DNA: TGTGCCAGCAGTGAATACGGGGAGGAGACCCAGTACTTC
CDR3: CASSEYGEETQYF